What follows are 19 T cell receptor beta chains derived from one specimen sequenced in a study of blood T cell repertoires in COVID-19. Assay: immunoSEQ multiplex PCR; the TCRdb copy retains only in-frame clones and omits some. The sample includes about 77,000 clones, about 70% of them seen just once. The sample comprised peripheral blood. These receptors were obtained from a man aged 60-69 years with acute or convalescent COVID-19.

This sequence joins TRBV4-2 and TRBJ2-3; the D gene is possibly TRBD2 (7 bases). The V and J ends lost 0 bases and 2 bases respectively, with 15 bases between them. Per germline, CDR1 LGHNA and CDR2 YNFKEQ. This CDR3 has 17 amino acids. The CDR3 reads CASSQERVRGATDTQYF. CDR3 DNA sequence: TGTGCCAGCAGCCAAGAACGCGTCCGGGGGGCCACAGATACGCAGTATTTT.

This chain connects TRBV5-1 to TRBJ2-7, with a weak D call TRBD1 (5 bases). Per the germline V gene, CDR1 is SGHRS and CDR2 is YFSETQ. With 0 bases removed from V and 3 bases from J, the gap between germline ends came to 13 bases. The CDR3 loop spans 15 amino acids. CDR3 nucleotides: TGCGCCAGCAGCTTGGAGGTAGGGGCAAACTACGAGCAGTACTTC. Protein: CASSLEVGANYEQYF.

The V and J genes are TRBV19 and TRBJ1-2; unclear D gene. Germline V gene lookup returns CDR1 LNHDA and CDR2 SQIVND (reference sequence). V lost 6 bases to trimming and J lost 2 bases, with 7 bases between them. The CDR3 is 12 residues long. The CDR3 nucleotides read TGTGCCAGTAGATCCGTGAACTATGGCTACACCTTC. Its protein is CASRSVNYGYTF.

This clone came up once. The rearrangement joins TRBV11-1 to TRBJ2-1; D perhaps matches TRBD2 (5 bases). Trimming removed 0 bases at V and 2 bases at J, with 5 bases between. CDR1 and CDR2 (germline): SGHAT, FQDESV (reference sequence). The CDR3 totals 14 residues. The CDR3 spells CASSLAGTYNEQFF. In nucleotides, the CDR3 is TGTGCCAGCAGCTTAGCCGGGACCTACAATGAGCAGTTCTTC.

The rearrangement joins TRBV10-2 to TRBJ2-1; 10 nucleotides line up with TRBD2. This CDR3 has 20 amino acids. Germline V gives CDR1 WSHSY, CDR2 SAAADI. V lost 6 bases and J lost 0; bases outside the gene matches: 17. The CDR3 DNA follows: TGCGCCAGCAGCGGCCCCCTGACTAGCGGGTCATCGAGCTCCTACAATGAGCAGTTCTTC. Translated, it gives CASSGPLTSGSSSSYNEQFF.

The CDR3 bases are TGTGCCAGCAGCTTAGATTTAGCGGGTACCGGGGAGCTGTTTTTT. Translation gives CASSLDLAGTGELFF. The genes are TRBV11-2 and TRBJ2-2, with 7 bases lining up with TRBD2. Germline values: CDR1 SGHAT, CDR2 FQNNGV. The CDR3 extends over 15 amino acids. J was trimmed by 5 bases and V by 0 bases; bases with no gene match: 3. The full variable domain, its missing parts supplied by reference TRBV11-2 and TRBJ2-2, is EAGVAQSPRYKIIEKRQSVAFWCNPISGHATLYWYQQILGQGPKLLIQFQNNGVVDDSQLPKDRFSAERLKGVDSTLKIQPAKLEDSAVYLCASSLDLAGTGELFFGEGSRLTVL.

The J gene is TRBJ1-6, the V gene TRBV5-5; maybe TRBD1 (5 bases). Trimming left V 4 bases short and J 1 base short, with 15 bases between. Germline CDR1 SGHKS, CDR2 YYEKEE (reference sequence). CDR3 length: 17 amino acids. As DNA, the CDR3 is TGTGCCAGCAGCCTTGGCGGCGGGGCTTCCTATAATTCACCCCTCCACTTT. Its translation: CASSLGGGASYNSPLHF.

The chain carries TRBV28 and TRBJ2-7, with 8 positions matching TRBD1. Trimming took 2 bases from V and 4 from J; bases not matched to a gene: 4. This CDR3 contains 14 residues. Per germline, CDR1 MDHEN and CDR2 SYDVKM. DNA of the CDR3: TGTGCCAGCAGTTTAAGGGGACAGGCGTACGAGCAGTACTTC. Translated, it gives CASSLRGQAYEQYF.

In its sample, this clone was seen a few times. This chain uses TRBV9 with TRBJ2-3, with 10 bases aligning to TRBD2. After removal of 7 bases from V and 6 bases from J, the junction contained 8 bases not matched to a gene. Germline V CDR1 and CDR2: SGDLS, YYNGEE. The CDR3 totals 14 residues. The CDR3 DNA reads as TGTGCCAGCGGAGGGGGACTAGCGAGGGATACGCAGTATTTT. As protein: CASGGGLARDTQYF.

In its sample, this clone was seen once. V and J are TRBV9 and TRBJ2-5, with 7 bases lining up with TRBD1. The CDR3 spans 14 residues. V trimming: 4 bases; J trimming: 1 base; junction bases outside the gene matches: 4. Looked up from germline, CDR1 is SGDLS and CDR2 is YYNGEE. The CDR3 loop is CASSHHRGQETQYF. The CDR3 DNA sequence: TGTGCCAGCAGCCATCACAGGGGCCAAGAGACCCAGTACTTC.

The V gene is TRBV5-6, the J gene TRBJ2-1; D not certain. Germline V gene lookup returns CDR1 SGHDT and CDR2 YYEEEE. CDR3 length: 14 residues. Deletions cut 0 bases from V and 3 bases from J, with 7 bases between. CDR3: CASSLGDNYNEQFF. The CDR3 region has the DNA TGTGCCAGCAGCTTGGGTGACAACTACAATGAGCAGTTCTTC.

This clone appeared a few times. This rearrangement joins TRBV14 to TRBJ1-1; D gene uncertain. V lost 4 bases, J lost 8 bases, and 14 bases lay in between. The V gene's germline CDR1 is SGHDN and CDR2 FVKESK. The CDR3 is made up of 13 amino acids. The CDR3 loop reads CASSPFREAEAFF. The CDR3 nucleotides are TGTGCCAGCAGCCCATTTAGAGAGGCAGAAGCTTTCTTT.

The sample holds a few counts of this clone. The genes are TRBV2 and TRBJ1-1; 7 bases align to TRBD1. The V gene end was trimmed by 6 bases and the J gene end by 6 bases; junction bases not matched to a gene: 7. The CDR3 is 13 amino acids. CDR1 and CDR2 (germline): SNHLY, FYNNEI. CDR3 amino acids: CASRSTGVSEAFF. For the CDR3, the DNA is TGTGCCAGCAGGTCAACAGGGGTGTCTGAAGCTTTCTTT.

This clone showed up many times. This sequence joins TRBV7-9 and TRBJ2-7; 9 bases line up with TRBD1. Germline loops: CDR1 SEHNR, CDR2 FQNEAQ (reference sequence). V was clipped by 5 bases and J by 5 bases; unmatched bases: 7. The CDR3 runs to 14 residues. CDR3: CASSQTGGFNEQYF. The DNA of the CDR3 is TGTGCCAGCAGCCAAACAGGGGGCTTCAACGAGCAGTACTTC.

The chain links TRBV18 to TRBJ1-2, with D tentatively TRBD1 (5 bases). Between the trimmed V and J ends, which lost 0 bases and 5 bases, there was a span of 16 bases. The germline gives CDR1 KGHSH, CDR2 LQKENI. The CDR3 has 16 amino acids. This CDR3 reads CASSPPSPQQVYGYTF. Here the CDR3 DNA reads TGTGCCAGCTCACCACCGTCTCCGCAACAGGTGTATGGCTACACCTTC.

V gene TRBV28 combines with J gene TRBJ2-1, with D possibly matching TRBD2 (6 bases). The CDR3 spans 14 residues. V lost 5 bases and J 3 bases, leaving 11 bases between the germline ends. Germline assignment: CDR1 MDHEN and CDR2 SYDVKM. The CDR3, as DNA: TGTGCCAGCAGTCAAGCGGGCCACTACAATGAGCAGTTCTTC. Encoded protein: CASSQAGHYNEQFF.

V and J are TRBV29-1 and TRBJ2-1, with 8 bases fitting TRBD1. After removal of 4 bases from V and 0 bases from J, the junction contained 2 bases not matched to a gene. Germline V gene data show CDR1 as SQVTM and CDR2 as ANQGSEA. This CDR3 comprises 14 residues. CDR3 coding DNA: TGCAGCGTTGGCGGGACAGGCTCCTACAATGAGCAGTTCTTC. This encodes CSVGGTGSYNEQFF.

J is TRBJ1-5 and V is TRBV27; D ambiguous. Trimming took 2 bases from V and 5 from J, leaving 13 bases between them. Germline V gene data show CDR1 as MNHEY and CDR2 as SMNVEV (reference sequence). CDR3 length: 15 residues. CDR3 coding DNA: TGTGCCAGCAGTTTAAATTTCGGGTCGGATCAGCCCCAGCATTTT. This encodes CASSLNFGSDQPQHF.

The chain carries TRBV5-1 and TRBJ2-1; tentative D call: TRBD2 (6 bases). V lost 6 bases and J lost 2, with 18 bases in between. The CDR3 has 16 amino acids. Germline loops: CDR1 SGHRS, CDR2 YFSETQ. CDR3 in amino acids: CASNRDSVGAYNEQFF. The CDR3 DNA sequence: TGCGCCAGCAATCGGGACTCAGTCGGCGCCTACAATGAGCAGTTCTTC.